The 26 T cell receptor beta chains below come from one sample, sequenced in a study of radiation and T cells in renal cell carcinoma. Method: immunoSEQ multiplex PCR; TCRdb's copy keeps in-frame clones and lacks some. The sample records about 12,000 clones, about 65% being singletons. Specified treatment: treatment-naive control, cytoreductive nephrectomy. Material: tumor tissue, obtained from a patient whose treatment was nephrectomy without radiotherapy. All receptors come from a woman at least 80 years old with renal cell carcinoma.

V gene TRBV20-1 combines with J gene TRBJ1-1; weak D call: TRBD1 (5 bases). V gave up 7 bases and J gave up 11 bases, with 17 bases separating them. The length of the CDR3 is 11 residues. Germline CDR1 is DFQATT and CDR2 is SNEGSKA (reference sequence). For the CDR3, the DNA is TGCAGTGTCGCACAGGATGTTGGGGCTTTCTTT. Residues: CSVAQDVGAFF.

The J gene is TRBJ1-2, the V gene TRBV5-4; perhaps TRBD1 as D (5 bases). The V gene lost 4 bases and the J gene lost 8 bases, with 18 bases spanning the gap. CDR1 is SGHNT, CDR2 YYREEE, per germline (reference sequence). The CDR3 is 14 residues long. CDR3 in DNA: TGTGCCAGCAGCGAACCCGCAGGGTCTCGAGGCTACACCTTC. Translating it yields CASSEPAGSRGYTF.

V gene TRBV7-2 combines with J gene TRBJ1-2; 10 bases line up with TRBD1. CDR1 and CDR2 (germline): SGHTA, FQGNSA. V lost 1 base to trimming and J lost 7 bases; unmatched junction nucleotides: 0. This CDR3 region has 13 residues. The CDR3 loop is CASSLGTGGGYTF. The DNA for the CDR3 is TGTGCCAGCAGCTTAGGGACAGGGGGTGGCTACACCTTC.

The chain uses TRBV19 and TRBJ2-2, with D perhaps matching TRBD1 or TRBD2 (5 bases each). CDR3 length equals 13 residues. V dropped 3 bases and J dropped 5 bases, with 7 bases sitting between them. Germline-derived CDR1 and CDR2 are LNHDA and SQIVND (reference sequence). The CDR3 region has the DNA TGTGCCAGTAGTATGTGGGGGACCGGGGAGCTGTTTTTT. It is translated as CASSMWGTGELFF.

The V call is TRBV5-1, the J call TRBJ1-6; 9 bases match TRBD1. The CDR3 is 16 residues long. Trimming at V came to 4 bases and at J to 6 bases, leaving 8 bases not matched to a gene. CDR1 and CDR2 from the germline V gene are SGHRS and YFSETQ. CDR3 residues: CASSAGNRGLNSPLHF. DNA for the CDR3: TGCGCCAGCAGCGCTGGGAACAGGGGGCTTAATTCACCCCTCCACTTT.

This clone has more than one count but fewer than ten. This chain uses TRBV2 with TRBJ1-5; weak D call: TRBD1 (5 bases). CDR1 and CDR2 from the germline V gene are SNHLY and FYNNEI. The CDR3 is 13 residues long. Trimming left V 4 bases short and J 5 bases short, with 9 bases between. The chain's CDR3 is CASSGGNYQPQHF. CDR3 in DNA: TGTGCCAGCAGTGGGGGGAATTATCAGCCCCAGCATTTT.

The V gene is TRBV4-1, the J gene TRBJ2-7; 8 bases line up with TRBD1. The CDR3 contains 15 residues. CDR1 and CDR2 from the germline V gene are MGHRA and YSYEKL. J lost 2 bases, V lost 5 bases, and 8 bases had no gene match. In nucleotides, the CDR3 is TGCGCCAGCAGCTTCACAGGACAGGGAGCCTACGAGCAGTACTTC. Amino acid sequence: CASSFTGQGAYEQYF.

This clone appeared a few times. The rearrangement links TRBV6-6 to TRBJ1-1; 10 bases line up with TRBD1. V shed 5 bases and J 4 bases; nucleotides not matched to a gene: 4. The CDR3 totals 14 residues. Germline V CDR1 and CDR2: MNHNY, SVGAGI (reference sequence). CDR3 in amino acids: CASSTRTGGTEAFF. For the CDR3, the DNA is TGTGCCAGCAGTACGCGGACAGGGGGCACTGAAGCTTTCTTT.

This clone has only a few counts. The rearrangement links TRBV7-2 to TRBJ1-3; D possibly corresponds to TRBD1 (6 bases). V was trimmed by 6 bases and J by 2 bases, leaving 14 bases between them. CDR1 and CDR2 (germline): SGHTA, FQGNSA. This CDR3 has 15 residues. This CDR3 reads CASRGAGLAGNTIYF. As DNA, the CDR3 is TGTGCCAGCAGGGGGGCAGGCCTGGCTGGAAACACCATATATTTT.

A single count supports this clone. V and J are TRBV10-3 and TRBJ2-1; TRBD1 matches 7 bases. The CDR3 has 15 residues. The trim removed 3 bases at V and 5 bases at J, leaving 7 bases unmatched. CDR1 and CDR2 from the germline V gene are ENHRY and SYGVKD. The CDR3 bases are TGTGCCATCAGTGACAGGACAGGCTTCAACAATGAGCAGTTCTTC. It encodes CAISDRTGFNNEQFF.

The genes are TRBV29-1 and TRBJ1-1; D call uncertain. The germline V gene encodes CDR1 SQVTM and CDR2 ANQGSEA. V dropped 4 bases and J dropped 2 bases, with 11 bases sitting between them. The CDR3 is 13 amino acids. CDR3: CSVGRGINTEAFF. For the CDR3, the DNA is TGCAGCGTTGGTCGAGGAATAAACACTGAAGCTTTCTTT.

The chain combines TRBV7-2 with TRBJ1-5, with 7 bases matching TRBD1. Per germline, CDR1 SGHTA and CDR2 FQGNSA. V dropped 4 bases and J dropped 7; count of bases not matched to a gene: 10. The CDR3 runs 15 residues. Here the CDR3 DNA reads TGTGCCAGCAGCTCCCGGCGGGACAGCCGACAGCCCCAGCATTTT. As protein: CASSSRRDSRQPQHF. Variable domain in full (rest from reference TRBV7-2 and TRBJ1-5): GAGVSQSPSNKVTEKGKDVELRCDPISGHTALYWYRQSLGQGLEFLIYFQGNSAPDKSGLPSDRFSAERTGGSVSTLTIQRTQQEDSAVYLCASSSRRDSRQPQHFGDGTRLSIL.

About this clone itself: The junction departs from germline at one end; a sequencing error may be responsible. The chain employs TRBV10-2 and TRBJ2-3, with 7 bases that match TRBD2. Germline V gene sequence: CDR1 WSHSY, CDR2 SAAADI. The CDR3 is 11 residues long. CDR3 sequence (DNA): TGCGCCAGCGGGGGAACCGGGACTATCCTTTTT. The encoded protein is CASGGTGTILF.

The chain recombines TRBV29-1 with TRBJ2-7; 10 nucleotides align to TRBD1. CDR1 and CDR2 (germline): SQVTM, ANQGSEA. The CDR3 is 14 residues long. J gave up 4 bases and V 4 bases, and 7 bases lay outside the gene matches. CDR3 bases: TGCAGCGTTGTTGGCGACAGGGGGCGTTACGAGCAGTACTTC. As protein: CSVVGDRGRYEQYF.

The chain joins TRBV27 to TRBJ1-4, with a weak D call TRBD1 (5 bases). Looked up from germline, CDR1 is MNHEY and CDR2 is SMNVEV (reference sequence). CDR3 size: 13 residues. Trimming removed 7 bases from V and 8 bases from J, with 14 bases in between. The CDR3 sequence is CASKMGGGEKLFF. The CDR3 region has the DNA TGTGCCAGCAAAATGGGGGGGGGAGAAAAACTGTTTTTT.

The chain employs TRBV9 and TRBJ2-2; D gene unclear. CDR1 SGDLS and CDR2 YYNGEE come from the germline V gene. This CDR3 comprises 13 residues. V was trimmed by 6 bases and J by 2 bases, leaving 8 bases between them. DNA of the CDR3: TGTGCCAGCACGGCGGTTAACACCGGGGAGCTGTTTTTT. This encodes CASTAVNTGELFF. The variable domain in full, completed from reference TRBV9 and TRBJ2-2, reads DSGVTQTPKHLITATGQRVTLRCSPRSGDLSVYWYQQSLDQGLQFLIQYYNGEERAKGNILERFSAQQFPDLHSELNLSSLELGDSALYFCASTAVNTGELFFGEGSRLTVL.

V gene TRBV5-1 combines with J gene TRBJ2-3, with no clear D. This CDR3 is 14 amino acids long. V was cut by 1 base and J by 5 bases, with 11 bases left in between. CDR1 SGHRS and CDR2 YFSETQ come from the germline V gene. The CDR3 sequence: CASSLSPPEDTQYF. The CDR3 region has the DNA TGCGCCAGCAGCTTGTCGCCCCCGGAAGATACGCAGTATTTT.

V usage is TRBV12-2 and J usage is TRBJ2-7; the tabulated D call, TRBD1, remains unverified against the DNA. TRBV12-2 is an annotated pseudogene. This CDR3 has 17 amino acids. DNA for the CDR3: TGTGCAAGTCGCTCCGACTGGGCCCTCCGGGACAGCTACGAGCAGTACGTC. Translated, it gives CASRSDWALRDSYEQYV.

This clone showed up just once. The chain couples TRBV27 to TRBJ2-5, with 9 bases matching TRBD2. Germline V gene data show CDR1 as MNHEY and CDR2 as SMNVEV (reference sequence). This CDR3 region has 16 residues. V shed 2 bases, J shed 5 bases, and the junction held 9 bases outside the gene matches. CDR3 protein: CASSLSSSGAVETQYF. The CDR3 DNA follows: TGTGCCAGCAGTTTAAGTTCTAGCGGGGCTGTGGAGACCCAGTACTTC.

The chain links TRBV7-9 to TRBJ1-5, with no clear D. CDR1 and CDR2 (germline): SEHNR, FQNEAQ (reference sequence). The CDR3 has 14 amino acids. Trimming cost V 1 base and J 6 bases, with 10 bases left between them. CDR3 sequence: CASSLGQVSQPQHF. The CDR3 DNA is TGTGCCAGCAGCTTAGGGCAGGTCAGTCAGCCCCAGCATTTT.

V gene TRBV12-5 combines with J gene TRBJ1-1; D gene unclear. The V end was cut by 3 bases, the J end by 1 base, with 9 bases between. Germline lookup yields CDR1 LGHNT and CDR2 FRNRAP. This CDR3 comprises 14 residues. Here the CDR3 DNA reads TGTGCTAGTGGTTTAACGGGCGAGAACACTGAAGCTTTCTTT. Its translation is CASGLTGENTEAFF.

The chain carries TRBV2 and TRBJ2-5, with D maybe TRBD2 (7 bases). CDR1 and CDR2 (germline): SNHLY, FYNNEI. The ends were cut back, 6 bases at V and 0 bases at J, with 14 bases in the middle. CDR3 length: 15 amino acids. The DNA of the CDR3 is TGTGCCAGCAGAGCGGGACACCTGTACCAAGAGACCCAGTACTTC. It specifies CASRAGHLYQETQYF.

The chain links TRBV23-1 to TRBJ1-6; the D gene is possibly TRBD1 (5 bases). TRBV23-1 is assigned to the ORF class and has an uncertain function. The ends were cut back, 4 bases at V and 6 bases at J, with 13 bases in the middle. This CDR3 spans 15 amino acids. In nucleotides, the CDR3 is TGCGCCAGCAGTCGGCCGACAGCTTTTAATTCACCCCTCCACTTT. Translated, it gives CASSRPTAFNSPLHF.

The CDR3 loop is CASMGSTEAFF. The DNA for the CDR3 is TGCGCCAGCATGGGGTCGACTGAAGCTTTCTTT. The rearrangement links TRBV5-1 to TRBJ1-1; D is undetermined. CDR3 size: 11 residues. Per germline, CDR1 SGHRS and CDR2 YFSETQ. V lost 6 bases, J lost 5 bases, and 8 bases lay in between.

The genes are TRBV7-2 and TRBJ2-3; D gene uncertain. The CDR3 sequence is 14 residues long. Trimming cost V 2 bases and J 2 bases, with 8 bases left between them. The V gene's germline CDR1 is SGHTA and CDR2 FQGNSA. CDR3 in amino acids: CASSLRLLTDTQYF. The CDR3 nucleotides read TGTGCCAGCAGCTTAAGACTTCTCACAGATACGCAGTATTTT.

By share, this clone ranks as medium-sized. The chain has TRBV7-2 and TRBJ1-5; 9 positions agree with TRBD1. Germline assignment: CDR1 SGHTA and CDR2 FQGNSA. The CDR3 extends over 16 amino acids. V lost 4 bases and J lost 1; bases outside the gene matches: 5. CDR3 sequence (DNA): TGTGCCAGCAGCTCAGGGACAGGGATCAGCAATCAGCCCCAGCATTTT. It is translated as CASSSGTGISNQPQHF.